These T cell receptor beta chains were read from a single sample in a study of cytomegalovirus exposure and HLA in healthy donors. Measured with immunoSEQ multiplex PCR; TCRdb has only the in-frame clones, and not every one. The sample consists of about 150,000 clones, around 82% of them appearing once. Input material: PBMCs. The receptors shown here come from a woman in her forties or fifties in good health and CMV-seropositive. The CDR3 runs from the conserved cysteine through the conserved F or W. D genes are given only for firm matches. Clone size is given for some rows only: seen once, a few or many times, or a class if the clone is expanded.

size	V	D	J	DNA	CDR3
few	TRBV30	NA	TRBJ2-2	TGTGCCTGGAGTGTACCGGACACCGGGGAGCTGTTTTTT	CAWSVPDTGELFF
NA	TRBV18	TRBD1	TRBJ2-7	TGTGCCAGCTCCCCTGTCGGGACAGGGAACTACGAGCAGTACTTC	CASSPVGTGNYEQYF
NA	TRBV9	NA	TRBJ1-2	TGTGCCAGCAGCCCTCCGCAAGGGGTAAAGCCTGGCTACACCTTC	CASSPPQGVKPGYTF
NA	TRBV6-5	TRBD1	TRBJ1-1	TGTGCCAGCAGCCGGGACAGGGGGGCCACTGAAGCTTTCTTT	CASSRDRGATEAFF
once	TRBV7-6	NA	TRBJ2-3	TGTGCCAGCAGCCTGTTAGGGGGATCGGTAACAGATACGCAGTATTTT	CASSLLGGSVTDTQYF
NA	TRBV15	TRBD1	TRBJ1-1	TGTGCCACCAGCTGGGACAGGGCTGTGAACACTGAAGCTTTCTTT	CATSWDRAVNTEAFF
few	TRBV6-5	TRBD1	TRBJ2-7	TGTGCCAGCAGTTACGACAGGGGGTCCTACGAGCAGTACTTC	CASSYDRGSYEQYF
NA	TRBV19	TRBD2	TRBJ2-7	TGTGCCAGTAGCCCCGCGGGGGGCGACTACGAGCAGTACTTC	CASSPAGGDYEQYF
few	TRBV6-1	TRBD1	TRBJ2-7	TGTGCCAGCAACGGACAGGGTTTCACCTACGAGCAGTACTTC	CASNGQGFTYEQYF
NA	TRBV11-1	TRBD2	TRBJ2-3	TGTGCCAGCAGCCGGACTAGCACCGCTAGCACAGATACGCAGTATTTT	CASSRTSTASTDTQYF
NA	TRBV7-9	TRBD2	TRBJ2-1	TGTGCCAGCAGCCCGACCCTGAGACTAGCGGGGATATACAATGAGCAGTTCTTC	CASSPTLRLAGIYNEQFF
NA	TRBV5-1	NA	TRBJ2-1	TGCGCCAGCAGCTTGGGGCGGGGGCTCAACAATGAGCAGTTCTTC	CASSLGRGLNNEQFF
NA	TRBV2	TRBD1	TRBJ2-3	TGTGCCAGCACTCCTCCCCCGGACAGGGGAACATATACGCAGTATTTT	CASTPPPDRGTYTQYF
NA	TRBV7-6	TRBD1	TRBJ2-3	TGTGCCAGCAGCGCAAGACAGGGGGCGGTCACAGATACGCAGTATTTT	CASSARQGAVTDTQYF
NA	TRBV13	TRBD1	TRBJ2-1	TGTGCCAGCAGAGGGACAGGGGGCAATGAGCAGTTCTTC	CASRGTGGNEQFF
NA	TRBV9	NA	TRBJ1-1	TGTGCCAGCAGCGACAGTCAGGGGATACACACTGAAGCTTTCTTT	CASSDSQGIHTEAFF
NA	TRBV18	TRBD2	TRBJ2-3	TGTGCCAGCTCACCTTTAGCGGGGGGCCCAACAGATACGCAGTATTTT	CASSPLAGGPTDTQYF
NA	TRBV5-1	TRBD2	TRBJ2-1	TGCGCCAGCAGCTGGGGACTAGCGGGGGACAATGAGCAGTTCTTC	CASSWGLAGDNEQFF
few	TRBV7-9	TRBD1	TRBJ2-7	TGTGCCAGCAGCCCCCGGACAGGGGGCTACGAGCAGTACTTC	CASSPRTGGYEQYF
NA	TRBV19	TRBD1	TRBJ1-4	TGTGCCAGCCAGAAAATCGGGACAGGGAATGAAAAACTGTTTTTT	CASQKIGTGNEKLFF
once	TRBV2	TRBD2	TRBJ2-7	TGTGCCAGCAGTGTTTTAGCGGGCTCCGAGCAGTACTTC	CASSVLAGSEQYF
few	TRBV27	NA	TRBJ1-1	TGTGCCAGCAGTGACACCAAGAACACTGAAGCTTTCTTT	CASSDTKNTEAFF
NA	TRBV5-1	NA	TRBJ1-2	TGCGCCAGCAGCCCGGGTGGGGCTTATGGCTACACCTTC	CASSPGGAYGYTF
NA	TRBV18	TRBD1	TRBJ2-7	TGTGCCAGCTCACCACCGACAGGGTCCTACGAGCAGTACTTC	CASSPPTGSYEQYF